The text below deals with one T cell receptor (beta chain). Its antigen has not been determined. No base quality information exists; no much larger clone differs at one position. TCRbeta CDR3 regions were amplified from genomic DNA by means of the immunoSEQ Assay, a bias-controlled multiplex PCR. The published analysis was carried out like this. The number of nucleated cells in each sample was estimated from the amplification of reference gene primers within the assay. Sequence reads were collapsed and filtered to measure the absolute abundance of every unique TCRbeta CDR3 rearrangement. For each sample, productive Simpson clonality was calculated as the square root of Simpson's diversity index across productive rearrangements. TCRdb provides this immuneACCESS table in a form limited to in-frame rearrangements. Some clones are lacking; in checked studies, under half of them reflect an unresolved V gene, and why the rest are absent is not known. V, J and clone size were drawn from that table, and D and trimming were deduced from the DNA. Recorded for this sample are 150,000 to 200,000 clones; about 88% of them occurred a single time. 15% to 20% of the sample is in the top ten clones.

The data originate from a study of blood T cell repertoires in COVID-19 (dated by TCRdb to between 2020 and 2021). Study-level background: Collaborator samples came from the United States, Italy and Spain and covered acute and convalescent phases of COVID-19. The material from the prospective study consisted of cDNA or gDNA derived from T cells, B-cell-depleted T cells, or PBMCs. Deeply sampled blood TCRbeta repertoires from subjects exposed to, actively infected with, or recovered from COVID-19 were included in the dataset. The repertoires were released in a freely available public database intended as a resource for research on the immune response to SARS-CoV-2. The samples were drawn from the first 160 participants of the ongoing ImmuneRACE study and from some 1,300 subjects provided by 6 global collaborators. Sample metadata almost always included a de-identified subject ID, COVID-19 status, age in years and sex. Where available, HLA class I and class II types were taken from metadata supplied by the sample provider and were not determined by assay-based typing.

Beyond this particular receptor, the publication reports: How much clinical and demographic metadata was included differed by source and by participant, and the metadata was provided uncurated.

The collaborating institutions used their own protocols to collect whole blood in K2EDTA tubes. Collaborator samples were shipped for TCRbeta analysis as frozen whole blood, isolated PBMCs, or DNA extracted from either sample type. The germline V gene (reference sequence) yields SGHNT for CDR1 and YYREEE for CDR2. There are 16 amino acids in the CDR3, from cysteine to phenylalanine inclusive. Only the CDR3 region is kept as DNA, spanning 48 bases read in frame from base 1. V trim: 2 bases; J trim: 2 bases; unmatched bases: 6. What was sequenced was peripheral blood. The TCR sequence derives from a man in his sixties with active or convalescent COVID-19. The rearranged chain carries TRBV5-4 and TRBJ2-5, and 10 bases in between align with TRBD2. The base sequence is TGTGCCAGCAGCTTTAGCGGGGGGATGAGGCAAGAGACCCAGTACTTC. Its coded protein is CASSFSGGMRQETQYF. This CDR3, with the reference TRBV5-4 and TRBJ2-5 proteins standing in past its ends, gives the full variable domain ETGVTQSPTHLIKTRGQQVTLRCSSQSGHNTVSWYQQALGQGPQFIFQYYREEENGRGNFPPRFSGLQFPNYSSELNVNALELDDSALYLCASSFSGGMRQETQYFGPGTRLLVL.